Detailed here is one T cell receptor (beta chain). In this sample, this clone turned up a few times. What this receptor recognizes is not known. No clone much larger than this one lies a single base away; base qualities are absent. The collaborating institutions used their own protocols to collect whole blood in K2EDTA tubes. For TCRbeta analysis, collaborators shipped samples in one of three forms: frozen whole blood, isolated PBMCs, or DNA extracted from either of those sample types. This specimen belongs to a study of blood T cell repertoires in COVID-19 (TCRdb year 2020). With respect to the entire study: Collaborator samples came from the United States, Italy and Spain and covered acute and convalescent phases of COVID-19. The prospective study material was composed of cDNA or gDNA derived from T cells, B-cell-depleted T cells, or PBMCs. Subjects who had been exposed to COVID-19, were actively infected with it, or had recovered from it provided the deeply sampled blood TCRbeta repertoires that made up the dataset. The repertoires were made available in a free public database intended to serve as a resource for research on the immune response to SARS-CoV-2. The samples were drawn from two sources: the first 160 participants of the ongoing ImmuneRACE study, and fewer than 1,500 subjects contributed by 6 global collaborators. A de-identified subject ID, COVID-19 status, age in years and sex were almost always included in the sample metadata. Where available, HLA class I and class II types were taken from metadata supplied by the sample provider and were not determined by assay-based typing.

What the authors observed across the whole study: The amount of clinical and demographic metadata varied by source and participant and was provided uncurated.

The immunoSEQ Assay, a bias-controlled multiplex PCR, was used to amplify TCRbeta CDR3 regions from genomic DNA. Concerning the study's data processing: Nucleated cell counts per sample were estimated from amplification of reference gene primers within the assay. To quantify the absolute abundance of each unique TCRbeta CDR3 rearrangement, sequence reads were collapsed and filtered. For each sample, productive Simpson clonality was calculated as the square root of Simpson's diversity index across productive rearrangements. TCRdb stores this immuneACCESS table with in-frame sequences only. Part of the clones is absent; in the studies checked, under half of the shortfall reflects unresolved V genes, and no reason is known for the rest. V and J calls and clone size come straight from that table; D and trimming were deduced from the DNA. The sample table shows about 360,000 clones, and around 87% are seen once. 3% of the sample comes from the top ten.

Specimen: peripheral blood. The receptor was derived from a human donor in a cohort sampled during active COVID-19.

The CDR3 corresponds to CASSPPAFVAGADTQYF. The nucleotides read TGTGCCAGCAGCCCGCCGGCCTTTGTAGCGGGAGCGGATACGCAGTATTTT. The chain is made from TRBV7-8 and TRBJ2-3, with 9 central nucleotides matching TRBD2. Trimmed from V: 5 bases; trimmed from J: 6 bases; junction bases lacking a gene match: 15. The CDR3 covers 17 residues, taking in both the cysteine and the phenylalanine. Left in the record is the CDR3 DNA by itself, 51 bases read in frame from the first base. CDR1 and CDR2, per the germline V gene, are SGHVS and FQNEAQ.